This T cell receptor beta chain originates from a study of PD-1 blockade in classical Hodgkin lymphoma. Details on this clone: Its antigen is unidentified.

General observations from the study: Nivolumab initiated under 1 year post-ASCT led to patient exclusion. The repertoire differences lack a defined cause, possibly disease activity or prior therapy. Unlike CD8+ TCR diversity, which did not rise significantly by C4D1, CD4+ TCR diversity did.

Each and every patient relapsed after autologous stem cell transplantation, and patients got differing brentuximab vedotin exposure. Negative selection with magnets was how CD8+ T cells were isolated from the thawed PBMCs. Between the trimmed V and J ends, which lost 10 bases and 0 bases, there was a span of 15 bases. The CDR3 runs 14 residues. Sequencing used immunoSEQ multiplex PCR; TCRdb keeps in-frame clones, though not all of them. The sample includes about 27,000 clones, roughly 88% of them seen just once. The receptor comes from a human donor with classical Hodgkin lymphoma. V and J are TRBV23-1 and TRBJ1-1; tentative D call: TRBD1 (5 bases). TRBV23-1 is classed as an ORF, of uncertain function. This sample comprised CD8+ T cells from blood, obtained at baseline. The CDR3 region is CAKHTGDMNTEAFF. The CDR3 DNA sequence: TGCGCCAAGCATACAGGCGACATGAACACTGAAGCTTTCTTT.